These 2 T cell receptor beta chains share one sample of origin, sequenced in a study of blood T cell repertoires in COVID-19. Assay: immunoSEQ multiplex PCR; the TCRdb copy retains only in-frame clones and omits some. The table shows 200,000 to 250,000 clones, with over 80% occurring only once. Input material: peripheral blood. These receptors originate from a woman aged 30 to 39 with COVID-19, enrolled during active disease.

This clone was recorded once. Other nucleotide sequences in the sample specify the same CDR3. The chain couples TRBV9 to TRBJ1-1; D is undetermined. V was shortened by 2 bases and J by 3 bases, with 8 bases between the two germline ends. The length of the CDR3 is 13 residues. Germline V CDR1 and CDR2: SGDLS, YYNGEE. This CDR3 is CASSVELDTEAFF. The CDR3 bases are TGTGCCAGCAGCGTTGAGCTGGACACTGAAGCTTTCTTT.

CDR3 region: CASSRQDRANSPLHF. The CDR3 region has the DNA TGCGCCAGCAGCCGACAAGACAGGGCCAATTCACCCCTCCACTTT. The chain links TRBV4-1 to TRBJ1-6; 7 nucleotides line up with TRBD1. CDR3 length equals 15 residues. Losses at the gene ends were 4 bases for V and 7 bases for J; bases not matched to a gene: 7. CDR1 and CDR2 (germline): MGHRA, YSYEKL.